This T cell receptor beta chain came from a study of cytomegalovirus exposure and HLA in healthy donors. 13 Jbeta primers and 60 Vbeta primers were used for the PCR. Using immunoSEQ multiplex PCR, the repertoire was profiled, and TCRdb retains in-frame clones only, with some absent. The repertoire holds 35,000 to 50,000 clones, with 70% to 85% as singletons. Likely unrecorded immune exposures existed in these nominally healthy donors. With V trimmed by 1 base and J by 2 bases, 3 bases remained unmatched. Germline CDR1 is SGHTA and CDR2 is FQGNSA. CDR3 size: 15 residues. Findings and caveats of the study: Reports state that TCR beta sequences accurately predicted most subjects' HLA-A and HLA-B alleles.

A remark on this clone: Its antigen is undetermined.

The clonotype was recovered from a man aged 25 to 40 in good health and CMV-seronegative. The chain couples TRBV7-2 to TRBJ2-3, with 7 bases aligning to TRBD1. Sequences were obtained from PBMCs. The CDR3 spells CASSLGTGYTDTQYF. In DNA form, the CDR3 reads TGTGCCAGCAGCTTAGGGACAGGATACACAGATACGCAGTATTTT.